The TCR beta chain described here comes from a study of T cells in Graves' hyperthyroidism and ophthalmopathy. Overall study findings and caveats: Researchers found most expanded thyroid clonotypes above 0.001 in blood as well. From stable hyperthyroidism, ophthalmopathy was set apart by a 13 V-J model.

CDR3 length equals 11 residues. The germline V gene encodes CDR1 MNHNS and CDR2 SASEGT. Trimming took off 6 bases at V and 8 bases at J, with 10 bases between the two ends. Disease lasting under 3 months, a NOSPECS grade of at least 4, and a Clinical Activity Score of at least 3 were features of the ophthalmopathy patients. Exclusion followed for patients with uncontrolled infection, other autoimmune disease, pregnancy or lactation. RNA transcripts served as the template for amplifying TCR beta CDR3 regions. The HTBI set primed first-round TCR CDR3 RT-PCR. TCRdb re-called the multiplex PCR reads through MiXCR, storing one row per CDR3 protein. The table includes about 640,000 distinct CDR3 sequences, around 15% detected once. A word on this clonotype: Its antigen is unidentified. A clone one base away is much larger, so this may be a read error.

The sequence was collected from a woman aged 45-60 years with Graves' ophthalmopathy. Sequenced material: blood. The V gene is TRBV6-1, the J gene TRBJ1-1; D is unclear. CDR3 residues: CASSVSSEAFF. The CDR3 bases are TGTGCCAGCAGCGTGAGTTCGGAAGCTTTCTTT.